Included here is one T cell receptor (beta chain) sequence, with context. Its antigen remains unidentified. Data came from immunoSEQ multiplex PCR; TCRdb stores just in-frame clones and leaves some out. In the table there are about 78,000 clones, 75% to 90% of which are singletons. The CDR3 runs 19 residues. The V gene lost 2 bases and the J gene lost 4 bases, with 25 bases spanning the gap. Germline loops: CDR1 SGHRS, CDR2 YFSETQ. This sample is part of a study of T cell responses to AZD1222 COVID-19 vaccine. Study-level findings and limits: Possibly, clonal diversity was underestimated; donors were largely white British and included more females. Rises in breadth and depth of Spike-specific TCRs came after two AZD1222 doses. The CD4 TCRs associated with vaccination extended across spike and predominated at 160-218 and 743-854. Unmutated variant regions are reportedly the target of nearly half of TCRs that are spike-specific.

V usage is TRBV5-1 and J usage is TRBJ2-1; TRBD1 or TRBD2 may be the D gene (5 bases each). The material sequenced was peripheral blood, taken on day 0 of AZD1222 vaccination. The clonotype originates from an adult in good health. The CDR3 sequence is CASSFIGVGVGTVYNEQFF. CDR3 nucleotides: TGCGCCAGCAGCTTTATTGGGGTCGGTGTGGGGACGGTTTACAATGAGCAGTTCTTC.